The 13 T cell receptor beta chains below all came from one sample that was sequenced in a study of T cells in narcolepsy. TCRdb keeps only in-frame clones here, not all; method: immunoSEQ multiplex PCR. The table has around 34,000 clones, 79% seen once. Sequences were obtained from memory (CD45RA-) CD4+ T cells from blood. The receptors derive from a human donor in good health.

V usage is TRBV7-6 and J usage is TRBJ2-1, with unresolved D. The CDR3 spans 12 residues. The germline V gene has CDR1 SGHVS and CDR2 FNYEAQ. Trimming pared 0 bases from V and 6 bases from J, leaving 3 bases between. CDR3 region: CASSLAANEQFF. CDR3 coding DNA: TGTGCCAGCAGCTTAGCCGCCAATGAGCAGTTCTTC.

The chain couples TRBV4-1 to TRBJ2-3; possibly TRBD1 for D (5 bases). CDR3 size: 15 residues. Looked up from germline, CDR1 is MGHRA and CDR2 is YSYEKL. V was pared by 1 base and J by 1 base, with 9 bases between. The CDR3 bases are TGCGCCAGCAGCCAAGGGGGCTTCGGCACAGATACGCAGTATTTT. This encodes CASSQGGFGTDTQYF.

The chain is built from TRBV6-5 and TRBJ2-7; 8 bases line up with TRBD2. Germline V gene sequence: CDR1 MNHEY, CDR2 SVGAGI. The trim removed 5 bases at V and 0 bases at J, leaving 6 bases unmatched. The CDR3 extends over 15 amino acids. The CDR3 coding sequence is TGTGCCAGCAGTGGTACGGGGGGGATCTCCTACGAGCAGTACTTC. Translation gives CASSGTGGISYEQYF.

V is TRBV28 and J is TRBJ1-2; 7 bases map to TRBD1. Germline CDR1 and CDR2: MDHEN and SYDVKM. The J segment lost 5 bases and the V segment lost 8 bases, leaving 2 bases of the junction unmatched. The CDR3 has 11 residues. CDR3 protein: CASGDSYGYTF. The CDR3 DNA reads TGTGCCAGCGGGGACAGTTATGGCTACACCTTC.

The chain has TRBV5-1 and TRBJ2-1; 8 bases are shared with TRBD1. With V trimmed by 4 bases and J by 3 bases, 3 bases remained unmatched. CDR3 size: 14 residues. The V gene's germline CDR1 is SGHRS and CDR2 YFSETQ. CDR3 bases: TGCGCCAGCAGCCGAGGGACAGGCTACAATGAGCAGTTCTTC. Its protein product is CASSRGTGYNEQFF.

The chain carries TRBV5-1 and TRBJ2-5; D is unclear. The CDR3 runs 15 residues. CDR1 and CDR2 from the germline V gene are SGHRS and YFSETQ. V gave up 0 bases and J gave up 2 bases, with 11 bases separating them. CDR3 nucleotide sequence: TGCGCCAGCAGCTTGGGTGTCTACGGACAAGAGACCCAGTACTTC. The encoded protein is CASSLGVYGQETQYF.

The V gene is TRBV29-1, the J gene TRBJ1-5, with no clear D. The V end was cut by 6 bases, the J end by 4 bases, with 7 bases between. The germline CDR1 and CDR2 sequences are SQVTM and ANQGSEA. The CDR3 spans 11 residues. The CDR3: CSVRRNQPQHF. Here the CDR3 DNA reads TGCAGCGTGCGGCGGAATCAGCCCCAGCATTTT.

This sequence joins TRBV19 and TRBJ1-5; the D gene is possibly TRBD1 (6 bases). The germline CDR1 and CDR2 sequences are LNHDA and SQIVND (reference sequence). The V and J ends lost 3 bases and 1 base respectively, with 19 bases between them. This CDR3 spans 18 amino acids. CDR3 sequence (DNA): TGTGCCAGTAGTATCAGTTCCATTAAGGGGGTAAGCAATCAGCCCCAGCATTTT. This encodes CASSISSIKGVSNQPQHF.

The rearrangement links TRBV7-7 to TRBJ2-5, with D possibly being TRBD2 (6 bases). V lost 0 bases and J 4 bases, leaving 9 bases between the germline ends. CDR1 and CDR2 (germline): SSHAT, FNYEAQ (reference sequence). CDR3 length equals 14 residues. The CDR3 DNA reads TGTGCCAGCAGCTTAGCGCCCGGGAGAGAGACCCAGTACTTC. Protein product: CASSLAPGRETQYF. The full variable domain, in which reference TRBV7-7 and TRBJ2-5 provide the parts outside the CDR3, is GAGVSQSPRYKVTKRGQDVTLRCDPISSHATLYWYQQALGQGPEFLTYFNYEAQPDKSGLPSDRFSAERPEGSISTLTIQRTEQRDSAMYRCASSLAPGRETQYFGPGTRLLVL.

This chain links TRBV5-6 with TRBJ2-5, with 9 bases lining up with TRBD1. This CDR3 spans 14 amino acids. Germline V gene lookup returns CDR1 SGHDT and CDR2 YYEEEE. Losses at the gene ends were 7 bases for V and 5 bases for J; bases not matched to a gene: 9. CDR3 DNA: TGTGCCAGCGGAACAACAGGGGGCGGGGAGACCCAGTACTTC. Protein sequence: CASGTTGGGETQYF. Drawing the rest from reference TRBV5-6 and TRBJ2-5, the complete variable domain is DAGVTQSPTHLIKTRGQQVTLRCSPKSGHDTVSWYQQALGQGPQFIFQYYEEEERQRGNFPDRFSGHQFPNYSSELNVNALLLGDSALYLCASGTTGGGETQYFGPGTRLLVL.

The chain is built from TRBV6-4 and TRBJ2-1; D is unclear. Per the germline V gene, CDR1 is MRHNA and CDR2 is SNTAGT. V was pared by 3 bases and J by 4 bases, with 13 bases between. This CDR3 spans 15 amino acids. The CDR3, as DNA: TGTGCCAGCAGTGAAGAACTTACGGATTACAATGAGCAGTTCTTC. It specifies CASSEELTDYNEQFF.

CDR3 in amino acids: CASSSVFGWETRYQETQYF. The DNA of the CDR3 is TGTGCCAGCAGCTCTGTATTTGGTTGGGAAACTAGGTACCAAGAGACCCAGTACTTC. The chain carries TRBV7-9 and TRBJ2-5; D possibly corresponds to TRBD2 (5 bases). The V end was cut by 4 bases, the J end by 0 bases, with 24 bases between. The germline V gene has CDR1 SEHNR and CDR2 FQNEAQ (reference sequence). The CDR3 loop spans 19 amino acids.

The table lists this clone with a count of one. This rearrangement joins TRBV28 to TRBJ1-4; D gene unclear. CDR1 MDHEN and CDR2 SYDVKM come from the germline V gene. The CDR3 length is 14 residues. Trimming shortened V by 5 bases and J by 6 bases, and 13 bases separated the two germline ends. DNA for the CDR3: TGTGCCAGCAGTAGGAAAGGGAGGGATGAAAAACTGTTTTTT. Protein: CASSRKGRDEKLFF.